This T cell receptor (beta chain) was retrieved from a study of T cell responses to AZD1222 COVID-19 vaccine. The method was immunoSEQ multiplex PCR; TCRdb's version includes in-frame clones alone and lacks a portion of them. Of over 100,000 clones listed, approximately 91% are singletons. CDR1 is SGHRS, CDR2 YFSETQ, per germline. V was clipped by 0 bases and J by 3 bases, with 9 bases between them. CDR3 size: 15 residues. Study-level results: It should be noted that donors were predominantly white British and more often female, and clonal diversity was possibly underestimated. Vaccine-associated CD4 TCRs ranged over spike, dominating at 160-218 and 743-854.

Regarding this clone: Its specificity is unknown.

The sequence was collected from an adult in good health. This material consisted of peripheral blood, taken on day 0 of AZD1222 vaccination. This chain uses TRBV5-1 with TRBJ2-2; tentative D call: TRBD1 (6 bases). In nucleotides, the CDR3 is TGCGCCAGCAGCTTGGGCCAGGGGCACACCGGGGAGCTGTTTTTT. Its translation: CASSLGQGHTGELFF.